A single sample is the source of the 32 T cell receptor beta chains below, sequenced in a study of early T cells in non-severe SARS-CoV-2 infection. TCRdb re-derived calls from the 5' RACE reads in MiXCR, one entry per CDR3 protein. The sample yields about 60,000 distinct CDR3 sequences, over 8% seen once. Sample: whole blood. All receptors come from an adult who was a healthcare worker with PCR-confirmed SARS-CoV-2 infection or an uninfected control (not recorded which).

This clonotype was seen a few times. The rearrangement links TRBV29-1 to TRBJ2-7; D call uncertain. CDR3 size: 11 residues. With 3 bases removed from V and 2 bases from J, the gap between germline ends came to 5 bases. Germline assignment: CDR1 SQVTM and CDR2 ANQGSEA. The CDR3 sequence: CSVEVTYEQYF. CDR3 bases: TGCAGCGTTGAGGTAACCTACGAGCAGTACTTC.

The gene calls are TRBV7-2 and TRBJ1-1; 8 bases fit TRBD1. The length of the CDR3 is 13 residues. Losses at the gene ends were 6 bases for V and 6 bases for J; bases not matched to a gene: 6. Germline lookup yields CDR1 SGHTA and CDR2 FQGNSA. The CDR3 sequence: CASRPDRVAEAFF. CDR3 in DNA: TGTGCCAGCAGACCGGACAGGGTGGCTGAAGCTTTCTTT.

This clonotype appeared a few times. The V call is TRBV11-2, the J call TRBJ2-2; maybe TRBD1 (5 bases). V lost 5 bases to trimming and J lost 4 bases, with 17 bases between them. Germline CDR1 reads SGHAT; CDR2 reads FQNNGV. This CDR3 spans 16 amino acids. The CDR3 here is CASSRLRTPSTGELFF. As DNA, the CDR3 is TGTGCCAGCAGCCGCCTCCGGACACCCAGCACCGGGGAGCTGTTTTTT.

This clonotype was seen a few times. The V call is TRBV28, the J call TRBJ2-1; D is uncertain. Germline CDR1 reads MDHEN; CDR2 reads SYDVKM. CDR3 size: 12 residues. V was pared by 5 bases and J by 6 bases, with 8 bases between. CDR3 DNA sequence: TGTGCCAGCAGTACCTCCGTCAATGAGCAGTTCTTC. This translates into CASSTSVNEQFF.

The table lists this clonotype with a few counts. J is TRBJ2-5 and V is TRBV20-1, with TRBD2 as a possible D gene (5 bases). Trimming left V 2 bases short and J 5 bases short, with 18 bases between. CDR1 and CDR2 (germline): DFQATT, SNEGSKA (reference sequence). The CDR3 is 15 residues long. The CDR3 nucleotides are TGCAGTGCTAGACCCGACTCGGGTTCGGGGGAGACCCAGTACTTC. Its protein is CSARPDSGSGETQYF.

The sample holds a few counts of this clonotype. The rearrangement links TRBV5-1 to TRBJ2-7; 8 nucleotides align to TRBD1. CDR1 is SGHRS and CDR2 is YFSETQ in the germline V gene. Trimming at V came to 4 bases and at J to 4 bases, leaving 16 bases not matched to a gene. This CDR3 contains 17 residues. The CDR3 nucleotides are TGCGCCAGCAGCATGGCGGCGGGCCAGGGGGCGTTTTACGAGCAGTACTTC. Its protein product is CASSMAAGQGAFYEQYF.

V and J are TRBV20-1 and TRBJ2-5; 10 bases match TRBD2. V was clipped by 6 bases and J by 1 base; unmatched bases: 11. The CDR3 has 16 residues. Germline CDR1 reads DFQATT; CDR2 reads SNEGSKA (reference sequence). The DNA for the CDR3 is TGCAGTGCCCACTCCTCCGGGACTAGCGTCCAAGAGACCCAGTACTTC. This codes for CSAHSSGTSVQETQYF.

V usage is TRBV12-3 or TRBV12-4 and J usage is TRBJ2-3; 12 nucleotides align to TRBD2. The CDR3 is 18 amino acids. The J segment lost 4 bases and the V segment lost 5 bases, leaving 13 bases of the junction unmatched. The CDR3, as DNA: TGTGCCAGCAGTACCGGGACTAGCGGGTGGGGTACCGCAGATACGCAGTATTTT. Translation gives CASSTGTSGWGTADTQYF.

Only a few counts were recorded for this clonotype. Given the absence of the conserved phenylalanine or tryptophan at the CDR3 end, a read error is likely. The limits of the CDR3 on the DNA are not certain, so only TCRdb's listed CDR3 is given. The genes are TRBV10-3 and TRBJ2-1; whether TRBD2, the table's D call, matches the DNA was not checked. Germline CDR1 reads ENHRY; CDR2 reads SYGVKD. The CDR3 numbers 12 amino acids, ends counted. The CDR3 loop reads CAISESGPTLRL.

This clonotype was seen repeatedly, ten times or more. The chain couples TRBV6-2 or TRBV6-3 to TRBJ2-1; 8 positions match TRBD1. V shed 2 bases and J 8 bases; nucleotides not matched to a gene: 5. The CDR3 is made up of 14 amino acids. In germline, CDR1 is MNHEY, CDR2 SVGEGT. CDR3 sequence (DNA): TGTGCCAGCAGTTACCCGGACAGGGAGGATGAGCAGTTCTTC. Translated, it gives CASSYPDREDEQFF.

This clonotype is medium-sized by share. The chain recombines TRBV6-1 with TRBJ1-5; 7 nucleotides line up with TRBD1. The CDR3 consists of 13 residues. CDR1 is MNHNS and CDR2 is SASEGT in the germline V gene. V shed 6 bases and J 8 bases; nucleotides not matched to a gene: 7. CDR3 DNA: TGTGCCAGCAGAGACAGGGCTACAGAGCCCCAGCATTTT. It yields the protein CASRDRATEPQHF.

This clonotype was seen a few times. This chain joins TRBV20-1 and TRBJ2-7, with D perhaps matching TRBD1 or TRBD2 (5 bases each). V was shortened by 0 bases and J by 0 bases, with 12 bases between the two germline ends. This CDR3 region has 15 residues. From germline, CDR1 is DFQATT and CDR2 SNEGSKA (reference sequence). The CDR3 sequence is CSARDPGGYSYEQYF. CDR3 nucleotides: TGCAGTGCTAGAGATCCTGGGGGTTACTCCTACGAGCAGTACTTC.

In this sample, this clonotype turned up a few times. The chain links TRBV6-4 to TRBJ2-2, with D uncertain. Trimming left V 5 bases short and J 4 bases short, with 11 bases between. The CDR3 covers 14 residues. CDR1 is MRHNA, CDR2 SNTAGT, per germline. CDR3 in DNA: TGTGCCAGCAGTATCGTGGCAGGCACCGGGGAGCTGTTTTTT. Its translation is CASSIVAGTGELFF.

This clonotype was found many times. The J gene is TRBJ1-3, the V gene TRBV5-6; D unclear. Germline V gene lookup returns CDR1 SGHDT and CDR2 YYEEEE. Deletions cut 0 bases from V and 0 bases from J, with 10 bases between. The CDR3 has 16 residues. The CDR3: CASSLAGSLSGNTIYF. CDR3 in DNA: TGTGCCAGCAGCTTGGCGGGCTCCCTCTCTGGAAACACCATATATTTT.

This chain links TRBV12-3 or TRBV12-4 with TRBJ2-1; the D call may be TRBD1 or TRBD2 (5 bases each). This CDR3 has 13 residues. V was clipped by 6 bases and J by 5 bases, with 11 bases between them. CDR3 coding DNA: TGTGCCAGCAGCCCGGGACCAGACAATGAGCAGTTCTTC. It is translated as CASSPGPDNEQFF.

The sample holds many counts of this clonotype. CDR3 region: CASSLTGAGETQYF. CDR3 sequence (DNA): TGTGCCAGCAGTTTGACGGGGGCAGGAGAGACCCAGTACTTC. This chain links TRBV12-3 or TRBV12-4 with TRBJ2-5; D tentatively reads TRBD1 or TRBD2 (6 bases each). The CDR3 spans 14 residues. V shed 3 bases and J shed 4 bases, with 12 bases lying between them.

The CDR3: CATGQNTGELFF. DNA for the CDR3: TGTGCCACCGGTCAGAACACCGGGGAGCTGTTTTTT. This rearrangement joins TRBV24-1 to TRBJ2-2; no clear D gene. The V end was cut by 9 bases, the J end by 1 base, with 5 bases between. The CDR3 contains 12 residues. CDR1 and CDR2 (germline): KGHDR, SFDVKD.

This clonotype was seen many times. The CDR3 DNA follows: TGCGCCAGCAGCTTTAGCGGCGGCTACACAGATACGCAGTATTTT. It yields the protein CASSFSGGYTDTQYF. V gene TRBV5-1 combines with J gene TRBJ2-3; D is possibly TRBD2 (6 bases). Trimming pared 2 bases from V and 2 bases from J, leaving 12 bases between. Germline-derived CDR1 and CDR2 are SGHRS and YFSETQ. This CDR3 has 15 amino acids.

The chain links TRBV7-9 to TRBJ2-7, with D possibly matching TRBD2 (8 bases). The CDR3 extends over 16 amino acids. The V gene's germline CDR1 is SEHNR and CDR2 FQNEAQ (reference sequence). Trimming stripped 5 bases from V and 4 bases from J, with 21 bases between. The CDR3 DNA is TGTGCCAGCAGCCCCGGCTCAGGGGGACTAGGGTACGAGCAGTACTTC. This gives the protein CASSPGSGGLGYEQYF.

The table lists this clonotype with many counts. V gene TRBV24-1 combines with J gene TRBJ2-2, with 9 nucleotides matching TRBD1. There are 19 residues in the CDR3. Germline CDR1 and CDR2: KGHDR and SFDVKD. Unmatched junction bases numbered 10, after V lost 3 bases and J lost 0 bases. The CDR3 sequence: CATSDTRQGVHPNTGELFF. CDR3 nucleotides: TGTGCCACCAGTGATACAAGACAGGGGGTGCACCCGAACACCGGGGAGCTGTTTTTT.

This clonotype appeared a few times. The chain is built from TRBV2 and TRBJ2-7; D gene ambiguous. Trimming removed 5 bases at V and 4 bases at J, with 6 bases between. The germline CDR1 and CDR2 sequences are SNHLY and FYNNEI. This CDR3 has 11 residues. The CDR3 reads CASSLLYEQYF. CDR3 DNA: TGTGCCAGCAGTTTACTTTACGAGCAGTACTTC. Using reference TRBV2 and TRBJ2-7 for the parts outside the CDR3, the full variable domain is EPEVTQTPSHQVTQMGQEVILRCVPISNHLYFYWYRQILGQKVEFLVSFYNNEISEKSEIFDDQFSVERPDGSNFTLKIRSTKLEDSAMYFCASSLLYEQYFGPGTRLTVT.

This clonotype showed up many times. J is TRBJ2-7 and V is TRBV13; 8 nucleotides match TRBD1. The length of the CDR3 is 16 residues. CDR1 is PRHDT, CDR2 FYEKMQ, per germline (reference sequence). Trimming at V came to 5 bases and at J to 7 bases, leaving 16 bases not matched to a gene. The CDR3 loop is CASSPHQGARLGEQYF. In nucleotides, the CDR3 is TGTGCCAGCAGCCCCCATCAGGGGGCTAGGTTGGGGGAGCAGTACTTC.

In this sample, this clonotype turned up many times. CDR3 protein: CASSRLSGSSRELFF. CDR3 sequence (DNA): TGTGCCAGCAGCCGTCTCAGCGGGAGTTCTAGGGAGCTGTTTTTT. The genes are TRBV13 and TRBJ2-2; TRBD2 matches at 8 bases. Trimming took 5 bases from V and 9 from J; bases not matched to a gene: 11. The CDR3 length is 15 residues. Germline V CDR1 and CDR2: PRHDT, FYEKMQ (reference sequence).

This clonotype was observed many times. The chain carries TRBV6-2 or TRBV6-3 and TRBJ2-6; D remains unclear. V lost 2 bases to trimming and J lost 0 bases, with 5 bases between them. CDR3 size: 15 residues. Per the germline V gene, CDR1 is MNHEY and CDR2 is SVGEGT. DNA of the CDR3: TGTGCCAGCAGTTACGGGATCTCTGGGGCCAACGTCCTGACTTTC. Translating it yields CASSYGISGANVLTF.

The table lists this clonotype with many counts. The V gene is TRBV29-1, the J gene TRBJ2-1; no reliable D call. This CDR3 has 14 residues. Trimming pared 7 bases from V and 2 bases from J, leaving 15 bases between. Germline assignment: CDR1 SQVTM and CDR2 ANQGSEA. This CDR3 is CSGKGAVTYNEQFF. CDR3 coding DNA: TGCAGCGGTAAAGGAGCTGTAACCTACAATGAGCAGTTCTTC.

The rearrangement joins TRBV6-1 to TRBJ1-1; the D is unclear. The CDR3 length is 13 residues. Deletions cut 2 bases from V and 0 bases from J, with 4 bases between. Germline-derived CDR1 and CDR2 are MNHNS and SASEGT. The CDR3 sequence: CASSEHLNTEAFF. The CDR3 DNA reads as TGTGCCAGCAGTGAACACCTGAACACTGAAGCTTTCTTT.

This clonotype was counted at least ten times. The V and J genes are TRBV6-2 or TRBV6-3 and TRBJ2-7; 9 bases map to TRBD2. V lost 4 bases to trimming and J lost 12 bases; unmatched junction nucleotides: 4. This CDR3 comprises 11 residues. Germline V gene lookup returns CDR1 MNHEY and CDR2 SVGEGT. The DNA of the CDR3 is TGTGCCAGCAGTTTCGGACTAGCGCGGTACTTC. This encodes CASSFGLARYF.

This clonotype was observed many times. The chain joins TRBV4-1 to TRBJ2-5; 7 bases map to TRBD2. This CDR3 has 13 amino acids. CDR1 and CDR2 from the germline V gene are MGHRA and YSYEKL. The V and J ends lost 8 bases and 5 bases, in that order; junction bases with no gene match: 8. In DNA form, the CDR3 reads TGCGCCAGCTCCCTTGGACTAGAGGAGACCCAGTACTTC. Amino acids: CASSLGLEETQYF.

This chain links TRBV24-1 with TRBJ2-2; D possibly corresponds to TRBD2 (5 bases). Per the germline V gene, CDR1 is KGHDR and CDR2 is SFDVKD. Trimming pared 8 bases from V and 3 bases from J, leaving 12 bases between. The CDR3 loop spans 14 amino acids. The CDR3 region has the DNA TGTGCCACCAAAGCTTCGGGGTACACCGGGGAGCTGTTTTTT. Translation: CATKASGYTGELFF.

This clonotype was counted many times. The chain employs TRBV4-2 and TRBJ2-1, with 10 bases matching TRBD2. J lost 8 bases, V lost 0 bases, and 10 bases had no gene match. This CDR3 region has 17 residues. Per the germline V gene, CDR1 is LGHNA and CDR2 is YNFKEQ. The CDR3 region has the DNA TGTGCCAGCAGCCAAGATTGGGCTAGCGGGAGTGGGGATGAGCAGTTCTTC. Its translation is CASSQDWASGSGDEQFF.

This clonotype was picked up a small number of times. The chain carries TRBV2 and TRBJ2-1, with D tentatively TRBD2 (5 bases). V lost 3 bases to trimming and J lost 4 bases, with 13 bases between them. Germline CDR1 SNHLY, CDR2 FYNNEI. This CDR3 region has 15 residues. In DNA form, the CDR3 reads TGTGCCAGCAGTGAGTCGGGGTTCCTTTACAATGAGCAGTTCTTC. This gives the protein CASSESGFLYNEQFF. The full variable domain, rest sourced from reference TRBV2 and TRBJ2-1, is EPEVTQTPSHQVTQMGQEVILRCVPISNHLYFYWYRQILGQKVEFLVSFYNNEISEKSEIFDDQFSVERPDGSNFTLKIRSTKLEDSAMYFCASSESGFLYNEQFFGPGTRLTVL.

CDR3 residues: CASCIEGNTEAFF. In nucleotides, the CDR3 is TGTGCCAGCTGCATTGAGGGCAACACTGAAGCTTTCTTT. The V call is TRBV2, the J call TRBJ1-1, with D uncertain. The CDR3 runs to 13 residues. The germline V and J ends were trimmed by 8 bases and 2 bases, with 12 bases remaining between them. CDR1 is SNHLY, CDR2 FYNNEI, per germline.